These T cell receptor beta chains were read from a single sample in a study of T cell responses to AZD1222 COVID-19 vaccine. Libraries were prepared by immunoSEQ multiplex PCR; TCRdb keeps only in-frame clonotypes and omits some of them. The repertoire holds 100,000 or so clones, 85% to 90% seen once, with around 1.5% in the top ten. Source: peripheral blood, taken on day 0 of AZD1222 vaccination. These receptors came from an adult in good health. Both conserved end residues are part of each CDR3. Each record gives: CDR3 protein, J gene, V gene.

cdr3_aa: CASNTAPKVAEAFF
j_call: TRBJ1-1
v_call: TRBV21-1

cdr3_aa: CASPRDETQYF
j_call: TRBJ2-5
v_call: TRBV27

cdr3_aa: CASSEGLTQPQHF
j_call: TRBJ1-5
v_call: TRBV2

cdr3_aa: CASSWDKGRAYGYTF
j_call: TRBJ1-2
v_call: TRBV11-2

cdr3_aa: CASSPDREWGYTF
j_call: TRBJ1-2
v_call: TRBV2

cdr3_aa: CSVNEQGAYGYTF
j_call: TRBJ1-2
v_call: TRBV29-1

cdr3_aa: CSATQGGQKFF
j_call: TRBJ2-1
v_call: TRBV20-1

cdr3_aa: CATRQGVREKLFF
j_call: TRBJ1-4
v_call: TRBV2

cdr3_aa: CASSYTGNSGNTIYF
j_call: TRBJ1-3
v_call: TRBV6-5

cdr3_aa: CATRTGIYGYTF
j_call: TRBJ1-2
v_call: TRBV5-3

cdr3_aa: CASRSSGPDSNEQFF
j_call: TRBJ2-1
v_call: TRBV2

cdr3_aa: CASRSGSNSGELFF
j_call: TRBJ2-2
v_call: TRBV6-5

cdr3_aa: CASSVQGFTDTQYF
j_call: TRBJ2-3
v_call: TRBV9

cdr3_aa: CASSLLTGPNEKLFF
j_call: TRBJ1-4
v_call: TRBV4-3

cdr3_aa: CASSRKIAGASHEQYF
j_call: TRBJ2-7
v_call: TRBV2

cdr3_aa: CASTWDPGQGNIQYF
j_call: TRBJ2-4
v_call: TRBV21-1

cdr3_aa: CASRQQQSGNTIYF
j_call: TRBJ1-3
v_call: TRBV28

cdr3_aa: CASSPYPGWGRNYGYTF
j_call: TRBJ1-2
v_call: TRBV25-1

cdr3_aa: CASSSSGTERPNYEQYF
j_call: TRBJ2-7
v_call: TRBV7-4

cdr3_aa: CSVERGRLTEAFF
j_call: TRBJ1-1
v_call: TRBV29-1

cdr3_aa: CASSYSIASGRAIETQYF
j_call: TRBJ2-5
v_call: TRBV6-2/TRBV6-3

cdr3_aa: CASSQPVQGEAFF
j_call: TRBJ1-1
v_call: TRBV4-2

cdr3_aa: CASGFGGSNTEAFF
j_call: TRBJ1-1
v_call: TRBV12-5

cdr3_aa: CASSFRGSPGDEQYF
j_call: TRBJ2-7
v_call: TRBV27

cdr3_aa: CLTGTDSPLHF
j_call: TRBJ1-6
v_call: TRBV7-9

cdr3_aa: CASSYGQPGTRGAFSYNEQFF
j_call: TRBJ2-1
v_call: TRBV5-1

cdr3_aa: CASSYPSRGQWGYTF
j_call: TRBJ1-2
v_call: TRBV6-5

cdr3_aa: CASSATRGSYGYTF
j_call: TRBJ1-2
v_call: TRBV19

cdr3_aa: CASSQNRASGSTQYF
j_call: TRBJ2-3
v_call: TRBV3-1/TRBV3-2